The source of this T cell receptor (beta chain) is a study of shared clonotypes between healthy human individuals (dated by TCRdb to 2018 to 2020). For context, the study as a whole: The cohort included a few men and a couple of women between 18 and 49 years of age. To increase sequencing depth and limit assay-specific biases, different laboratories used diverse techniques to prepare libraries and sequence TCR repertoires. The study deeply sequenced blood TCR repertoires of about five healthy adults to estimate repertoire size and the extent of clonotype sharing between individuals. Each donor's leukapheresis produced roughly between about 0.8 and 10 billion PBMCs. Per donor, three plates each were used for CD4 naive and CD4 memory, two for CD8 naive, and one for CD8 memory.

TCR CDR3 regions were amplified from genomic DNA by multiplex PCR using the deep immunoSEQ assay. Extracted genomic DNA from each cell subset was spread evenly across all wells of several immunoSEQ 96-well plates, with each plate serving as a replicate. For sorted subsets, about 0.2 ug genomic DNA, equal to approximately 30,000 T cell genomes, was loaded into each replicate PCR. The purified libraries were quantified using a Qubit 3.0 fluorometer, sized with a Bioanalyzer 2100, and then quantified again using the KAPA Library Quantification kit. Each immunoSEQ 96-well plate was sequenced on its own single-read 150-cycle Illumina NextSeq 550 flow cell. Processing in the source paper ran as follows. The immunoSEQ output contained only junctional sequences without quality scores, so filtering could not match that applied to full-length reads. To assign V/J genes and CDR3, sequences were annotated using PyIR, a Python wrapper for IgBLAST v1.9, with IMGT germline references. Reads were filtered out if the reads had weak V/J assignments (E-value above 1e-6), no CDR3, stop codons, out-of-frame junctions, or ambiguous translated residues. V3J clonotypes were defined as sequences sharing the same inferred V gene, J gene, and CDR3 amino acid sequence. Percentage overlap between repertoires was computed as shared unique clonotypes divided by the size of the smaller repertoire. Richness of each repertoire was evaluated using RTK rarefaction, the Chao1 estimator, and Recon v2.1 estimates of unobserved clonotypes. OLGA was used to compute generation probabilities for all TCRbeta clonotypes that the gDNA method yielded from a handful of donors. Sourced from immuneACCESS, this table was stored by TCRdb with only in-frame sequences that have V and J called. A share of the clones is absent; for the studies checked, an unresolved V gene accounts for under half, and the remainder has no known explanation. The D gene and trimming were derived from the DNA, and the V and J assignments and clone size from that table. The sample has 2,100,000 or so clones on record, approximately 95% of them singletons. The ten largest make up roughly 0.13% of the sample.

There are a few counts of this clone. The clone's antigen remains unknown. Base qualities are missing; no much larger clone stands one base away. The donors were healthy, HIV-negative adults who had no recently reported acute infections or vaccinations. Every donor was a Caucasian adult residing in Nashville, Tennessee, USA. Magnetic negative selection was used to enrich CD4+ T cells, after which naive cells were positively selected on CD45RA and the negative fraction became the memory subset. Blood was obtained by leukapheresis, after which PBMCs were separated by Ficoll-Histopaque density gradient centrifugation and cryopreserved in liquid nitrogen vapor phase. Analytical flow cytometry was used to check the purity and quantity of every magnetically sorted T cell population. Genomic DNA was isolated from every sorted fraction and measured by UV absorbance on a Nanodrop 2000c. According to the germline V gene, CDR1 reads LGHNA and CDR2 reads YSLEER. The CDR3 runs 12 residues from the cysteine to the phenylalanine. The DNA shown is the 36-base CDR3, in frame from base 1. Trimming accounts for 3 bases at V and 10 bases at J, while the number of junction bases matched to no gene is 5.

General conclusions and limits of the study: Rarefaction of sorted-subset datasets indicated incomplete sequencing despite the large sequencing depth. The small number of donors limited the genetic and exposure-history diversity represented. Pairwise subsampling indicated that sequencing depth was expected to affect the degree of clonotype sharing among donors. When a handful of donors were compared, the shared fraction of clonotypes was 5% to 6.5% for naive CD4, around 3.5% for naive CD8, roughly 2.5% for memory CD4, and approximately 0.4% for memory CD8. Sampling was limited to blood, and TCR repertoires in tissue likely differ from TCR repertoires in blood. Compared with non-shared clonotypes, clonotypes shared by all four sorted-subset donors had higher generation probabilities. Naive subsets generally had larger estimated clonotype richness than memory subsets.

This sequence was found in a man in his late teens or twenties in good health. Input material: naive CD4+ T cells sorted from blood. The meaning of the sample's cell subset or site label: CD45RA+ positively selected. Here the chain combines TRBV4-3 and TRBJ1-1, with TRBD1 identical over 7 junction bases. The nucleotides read TGCGCCAGCAGCCAGGACGGGACAGTAGCTTTCTTT. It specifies CASSQDGTVAFF.